Below, 29 T cell receptor beta chains from the same sample are listed, as sequenced in a study of technical replicates of blood from a few donors. Produced via immunoSEQ multiplex PCR; TCRdb's table is partial and in-frame only. The sample consists of 35,000 to 50,000 clones, about 96% of them appearing once. Source material: T cells isolated from PBMCs. The receptors derive from a human donor in good health.

The chain joins TRBV5-4 to TRBJ2-7, with 7 bases that match TRBD2. The CDR3 totals 17 residues. V gave up 0 bases and J gave up 6 bases; unmatched junction bases: 15. Germline CDR1 reads SGHNT; CDR2 reads YYREEE (reference sequence). The CDR3 DNA follows: TGTGCCAGCAGCTTGGACCGGGAGGCATCCCAACGGGGCGAGCAGTACTTC. Translating it yields CASSLDREASQRGEQYF.

The gene calls are TRBV27 and TRBJ1-2; TRBD1 matches 7 bases. Germline CDR1 MNHEY, CDR2 SMNVEV (reference sequence). After removal of 5 bases from V and 0 bases from J, the junction contained 3 bases not matched to a gene. The CDR3 covers 14 residues. In DNA, the CDR3 is TGTGCCAGCAGTCGGGACAGCACTAACTATGGCTACACCTTC. This gives the protein CASSRDSTNYGYTF.

J is TRBJ2-2 and V is TRBV5-1, with D perhaps TRBD2 (6 bases). This CDR3 has 16 residues. Trimming removed 0 bases from V and 0 bases from J, with 9 bases in between. CDR1 is SGHRS, CDR2 YFSETQ, per germline. The CDR3 sequence: CASSLGGGTNTGELFF. Here the CDR3 DNA reads TGCGCCAGCAGCTTGGGGGGCGGGACGAACACCGGGGAGCTGTTTTTT.

The CDR3 nucleotides read TGTGCCAGCAGCCCCCCGGGACTAGCGGGAGGTGAGCAGTTCTTC. Protein sequence: CASSPPGLAGGEQFF. The rearrangement joins TRBV7-9 to TRBJ2-1; 15 bases line up with TRBD2. Germline CDR1 is SEHNR and CDR2 is FQNEAQ (reference sequence). J gave up 9 bases and V 5 bases, and 5 bases lay outside the gene matches. There are 15 residues in the CDR3.

CDR3 region: CASSFSANYGYTF. The CDR3 DNA sequence: TGTGCCAGCAGCTTTTCAGCTAACTATGGCTACACCTTC. The chain links TRBV13 to TRBJ1-2, with D unresolved. The germline V gene encodes CDR1 PRHDT and CDR2 FYEKMQ (reference sequence). V lost 3 bases and J 0 bases, leaving 5 bases between the germline ends. The CDR3 loop spans 13 amino acids.

CDR3 sequence reads: CASSLQGEAFF. In DNA form, the CDR3 reads TGTGCCAGCAGTTTACAGGGGGAAGCTTTCTTT. V gene TRBV6-5 combines with J gene TRBJ1-1; TRBD1 matches at 7 bases. V was clipped by 4 bases and J by 8 bases; unmatched bases: 1. Germline V gene data show CDR1 as MNHEY and CDR2 as SVGAGI. The CDR3 covers 11 residues.

The V gene is TRBV6-4, the J gene TRBJ1-2, with 8 bases that match TRBD1. V lost 7 bases to trimming and J lost 11 bases; unmatched junction nucleotides: 9. Germline V gene data show CDR1 as MRHNA and CDR2 as SNTAGT. CDR3 size: 12 residues. The CDR3 here is CASKGTGQSYTF. The CDR3 region has the DNA TGTGCCAGCAAAGGGACAGGTCAAAGTTACACCTTC.

This chain uses TRBV5-1 with TRBJ2-5; 7 bases are a match to TRBD2. The length of the CDR3 is 15 residues. The V and J ends lost 1 base and 2 bases, in that order; junction bases with no gene match: 5. Germline CDR1 SGHRS, CDR2 YFSETQ. CDR3 bases: TGCGCCAGCAGCTTGCTCAGCGGGACGCAAGAGACCCAGTACTTC. As protein: CASSLLSGTQETQYF.

The chain joins TRBV2 to TRBJ2-7, with 8 bases identical to TRBD2. The CDR3 is 15 amino acids. From germline, CDR1 is SNHLY and CDR2 FYNNEI. Trimming removed 7 bases from V and 4 bases from J; junction bases left unmatched: 12. The CDR3 sequence is CASNPRPGLEYEQYF. The CDR3 nucleotides are TGTGCCAGCAACCCCCGTCCGGGACTAGAGTACGAGCAGTACTTC.

This clone is a singleton in its sample. The chain uses TRBV4-1 and TRBJ2-3; 12 positions match TRBD2. Trimming removed 2 bases from V and 5 bases from J; junction bases left unmatched: 2. The CDR3 has 15 residues. Germline V gene data show CDR1 as MGHRA and CDR2 as YSYEKL. CDR3 protein: CASSQRTSGIDTQYF. The CDR3 bases are TGCGCCAGCAGCCAAAGGACTAGCGGGATAGATACGCAGTATTTT.

In this sample, this clone turned up once. The V and J genes are TRBV6-1 and TRBJ2-1, with 9 nucleotides matching TRBD2. The V segment lost 2 bases and the J segment 5 bases; nucleotides outside the gene matches: 4. CDR3 length equals 15 residues. Germline loops: CDR1 MNHNS, CDR2 SASEGT. The CDR3 here is CASSEWVAGDNEQFF. In nucleotides, the CDR3 is TGTGCCAGCAGTGAATGGGTAGCGGGAGACAATGAGCAGTTCTTC.

The chain carries TRBV6-1 and TRBJ2-7; 7 nucleotides align to TRBD1. The germline V gene encodes CDR1 MNHNS and CDR2 SASEGT. This CDR3 comprises 14 residues. V was pared by 4 bases and J by 5 bases, with 8 bases of the junction left unmatched. CDR3 protein: CASSVTGSRNEQYF. CDR3 DNA sequence: TGTGCCAGCAGTGTGACAGGGAGCAGGAACGAGCAGTACTTC.

The rearrangement joins TRBV27 to TRBJ2-1, with D possibly being TRBD2 (6 bases). The V gene lost 3 bases and the J gene lost 4 bases, with 7 bases spanning the gap. There are 13 residues in the CDR3. Germline V lookup: CDR1 MNHEY, CDR2 SMNVEV (reference sequence). Here the CDR3 DNA reads TGTGCCAGCAGTTTGGGGAGGTACAATGAGCAGTTCTTC. It specifies CASSLGRYNEQFF.

This CDR3 is CASSLATGGNTEAFF. The CDR3 bases are TGTGCCAGCAGCTTAGCTACGGGTGGGAACACTGAAGCTTTCTTT. The chain links TRBV7-2 to TRBJ1-1; D not certain. The CDR3 is 15 residues long. With 0 bases removed from V and 1 base from J, the gap between germline ends came to 9 bases. In germline, CDR1 is SGHTA, CDR2 FQGNSA.

This rearrangement joins TRBV7-9 to TRBJ2-7, with TRBD1 identical over 9 bases. Germline V gene lookup returns CDR1 SEHNR and CDR2 FQNEAQ (reference sequence). The V gene end was trimmed by 3 bases and the J gene end by 7 bases; junction bases not matched to a gene: 10. The CDR3 spans 15 residues. CDR3 loop: CASSFYGQGMREQYF. The DNA of the CDR3 is TGTGCCAGCAGCTTCTACGGACAGGGGATGCGGGAGCAGTACTTC.

The chain couples TRBV11-2 to TRBJ2-5; 11 positions agree with TRBD1. CDR1 is SGHAT, CDR2 FQNNGV, per germline. There are 18 residues in the CDR3. Unmatched junction bases numbered 12, after V lost 1 base and J lost 5 bases. The CDR3 protein is CASSLAPGQGGAWETQYF. CDR3 nucleotides: TGTGCCAGCAGCTTAGCCCCGGGACAGGGGGGAGCATGGGAGACCCAGTACTTC.

This rearrangement joins TRBV30 to TRBJ2-5, with 16 nucleotides matching TRBD2. The germline CDR1 and CDR2 sequences are GTSNPN and SVGIG (reference sequence). The CDR3 has 14 amino acids. The CDR3 sequence: CAGTSGRAYETQYF. DNA of the CDR3: TGTGCGGGGACTAGCGGGAGGGCCTACGAGACCCAGTACTTC.

This sequence joins TRBV27 and TRBJ1-5; TRBD1 agrees at 9 bases. The ends lost 6 bases at V and 0 bases at J; junction bases unmatched: 6. CDR1 is MNHEY, CDR2 SMNVEV, per germline (reference sequence). This CDR3 has 16 amino acids. The CDR3 region is CASSRTGDYSNQPQHF. CDR3 DNA sequence: TGTGCCAGCAGCAGGACAGGGGACTATAGCAATCAGCCCCAGCATTTT.

The rearrangement links TRBV7-7 to TRBJ2-7, with TRBD1 identical over 12 bases. The CDR3 runs 15 residues. Germline assignment: CDR1 SSHAT and CDR2 FNYEAQ (reference sequence). V dropped 5 bases and J dropped 5; count of bases not matched to a gene: 7. CDR3 sequence: CASSAGGTGGHEQYF. The CDR3 region has the DNA TGTGCCAGCAGCGCCGGGGGGACAGGGGGCCACGAGCAGTACTTC.

This rearrangement joins TRBV6-5 to TRBJ2-3; D is ambiguous. The ends were cut back, 5 bases at V and 2 bases at J, with 14 bases in the middle. Germline assignment: CDR1 MNHEY and CDR2 SVGAGI. The CDR3 contains 15 residues. CDR3 amino acids: CASSRGNSFTDTQYF. The CDR3 DNA sequence: TGTGCCAGCAGTCGAGGAAATTCGTTCACAGATACGCAGTATTTT.

The genes are TRBV5-1 and TRBJ1-5; 9 bases align to TRBD1. Germline loops: CDR1 SGHRS, CDR2 YFSETQ. CDR3 length equals 16 residues. Trimming removed 6 bases from V and 6 bases from J; junction bases left unmatched: 13. Here the CDR3 DNA reads TGCGCCAGCAATTGGAGGGGACAGGGCGGCAGTCAGCCCCAGCATTTT. Its translation is CASNWRGQGGSQPQHF.

The CDR3 here is CASWGQAYTEAFF. CDR3 bases: TGTGCCAGCTGGGGGCAGGCGTACACTGAAGCTTTCTTT. The chain employs TRBV28 and TRBJ1-1; weak D call: TRBD1 (6 bases). The germline V and J ends were trimmed by 8 bases and 3 bases, with 13 bases remaining between them. The CDR3 is 13 residues long. CDR1 and CDR2 from the germline V gene are MDHEN and SYDVKM. The complete variable domain, with remaining parts taken from reference TRBV28 and TRBJ1-1, reads DVKVTQSSRYLVKRTGEKVFLECVQDMDHENMFWYRQDPGLGLRLIYFSYDVKMKEKGDIPEGYSVSREKKERFSLILESASTNQTSMYLCASWGQAYTEAFFGQGTRLTVV.

The rearrangement links TRBV29-1 to TRBJ1-2; D gene unclear. Between the trimmed V and J ends, which lost 7 bases and 1 base, there was a span of 10 bases. Germline CDR1 reads SQVTM; CDR2 reads ANQGSEA. CDR3 size: 12 residues. The CDR3 reads CSDSGVNYGYTF. The CDR3 bases are TGCAGCGACTCCGGAGTTAACTATGGCTACACCTTC.

This chain connects TRBV5-1 to TRBJ2-3; tentatively, D is TRBD2 (5 bases). From germline, CDR1 is SGHRS and CDR2 YFSETQ. V lost 0 bases and J lost 1, with 9 bases in between. The CDR3 covers 15 residues. The CDR3 sequence: CASSLVGSGTDTQYF. CDR3 DNA sequence: TGCGCCAGCAGCTTGGTAGGTAGCGGCACAGATACGCAGTATTTT.

The V gene is TRBV10-3, the J gene TRBJ2-7, with TRBD2 identical over 9 bases. Germline V CDR1 and CDR2: ENHRY, SYGVKD. This CDR3 is built from 14 residues. The junction had 4 bases not matched to a gene; V was cut back by 5 bases and J by 2 bases. The CDR3 DNA follows: TGTGCCATCAGTCAGACTAGCGGAGCCTACGAGCAGTACTTC. Residues: CAISQTSGAYEQYF.

This chain joins TRBV27 and TRBJ1-2; D not certain. The CDR3 has 14 residues. Trimming cost V 5 bases and J 6 bases, with 16 bases left between them. Per the germline V gene, CDR1 is MNHEY and CDR2 is SMNVEV (reference sequence). CDR3: CASSPQANFHGYTF. Written as DNA, the CDR3 is TGTGCCAGCAGTCCCCAAGCTAACTTCCATGGCTACACCTTC.

The rearrangement uses TRBV9 and TRBJ1-3; unclear D gene. From germline, CDR1 is SGDLS and CDR2 YYNGEE. This CDR3 contains 15 residues. V lost 3 bases and J lost 0, with 10 bases in between. DNA of the CDR3: TGTGCCAGCAGCGCCCGACTGAACTCTGGAAACACCATATATTTT. Translation: CASSARLNSGNTIYF. The full variable domain, in which reference TRBV9 and TRBJ1-3 provide the parts outside the CDR3, is DSGVTQTPKHLITATGQRVTLRCSPRSGDLSVYWYQQSLDQGLQFLIQYYNGEERAKGNILERFSAQQFPDLHSELNLSSLELGDSALYFCASSARLNSGNTIYFGEGSWLTVV.

This rearrangement joins TRBV7-3 to TRBJ2-1, with 9 bases matching TRBD2. The V and J ends lost 0 bases and 5 bases, in that order; junction bases with no gene match: 8. The germline V gene has CDR1 SGHTA and CDR2 FQGTGA. The CDR3 is 17 residues long. The DNA of the CDR3 is TGTGCCAGCAGCTTAACGAGGAGTAGCGGGAGAAACAATGAGCAGTTCTTC. It codes for CASSLTRSSGRNNEQFF.

The chain employs TRBV10-3 and TRBJ2-7; 9 bases fit TRBD1. The J segment lost 4 bases and the V segment lost 6 bases, leaving 1 base of the junction unmatched. Germline V gives CDR1 ENHRY, CDR2 SYGVKD. This CDR3 region has 12 residues. For the CDR3, the DNA is TGTGCCATCAGACAGGGGGCTTACGAGCAGTACTTC. Translating gives CAIRQGAYEQYF.